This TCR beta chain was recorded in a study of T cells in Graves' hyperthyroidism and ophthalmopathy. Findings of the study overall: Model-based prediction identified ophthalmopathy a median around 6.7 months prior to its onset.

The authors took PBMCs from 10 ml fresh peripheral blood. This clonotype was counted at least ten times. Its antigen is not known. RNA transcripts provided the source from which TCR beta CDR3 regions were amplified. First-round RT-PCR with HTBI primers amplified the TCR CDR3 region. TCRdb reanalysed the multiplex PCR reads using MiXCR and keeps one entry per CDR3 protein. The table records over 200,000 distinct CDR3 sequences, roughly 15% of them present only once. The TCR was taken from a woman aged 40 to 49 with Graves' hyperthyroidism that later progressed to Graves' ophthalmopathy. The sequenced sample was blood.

CDR3 nucleotides: TGTGCCAGCAGTCCCATCCGGACAGGGAATAACTATGGCTACACCTTC. Encoded protein: CASSPIRTGNNYGYTF. The chain carries TRBV28 and TRBJ1-2; TRBD1 aligns across 8 bases. The CDR3 is made up of 16 amino acids. Per the germline V gene, CDR1 is MDHEN and CDR2 is SYDVKM. After removal of 5 bases from V and 1 base from J, the junction contained 9 bases not matched to a gene.